This T cell receptor beta chain stems from a study of PD-L1 blockade in urothelial cancer. The wider study: Men with urothelial cancer arising in the bladder made up most of the roughly 29 patients.

Study findings and constraints: At 3 weeks on treatment, tumor-associated clones expanded more with durable benefit.

Time point here: peripheral blood 6 weeks after treatment start. The number of samples from each patient was between 1 and 8, taken pretreatment and on-treatment. A word on this clone: Antigen specificity is unknown.

Only in-frame clones appear in the TCRdb table, and some are missing; sequencing was by immunoSEQ multiplex PCR. The top ten clones hold less than 9.5% of a sample with approximately 44,000 clones, about 89% of them seen once. The sequences come from PBMCs, collected around atezolizumab (anti-PD-L1) treatment. This TCR came from a man aged 65-85 years with urothelial cancer.

As DNA, the CDR3 is TGTGCCAGCAGTCCGGGACAGGGAGGGTACGAGCAGTACTTC. This codes for CASSPGQGGYEQYF. V is TRBV6-5 and J is TRBJ2-7; 9 bases are shared with TRBD1. Germline-derived CDR1 and CDR2 are MNHEY and SVGAGI. Unmatched junction bases numbered 6, after V lost 5 bases and J lost 4 bases. The CDR3 is made up of 14 amino acids.